The sequence of this T cell receptor beta chain was determined in a study of shared clonotypes between healthy human individuals. Study at large: Three plates each covered CD4 naive and memory; CD8 naive two, CD8 memory one.

An approximately 220 ng quantity of DNA, 29,000 or so T cell genomes, went into the sorted-subset replicate PCRs. Generated by immunoSEQ multiplex PCR, the TCRdb table keeps only in-frame clones and is missing some. The sample records a few hundred thousand clones, almost 97% being singletons. The study, taken as a whole, reports: Rarefaction exposed incomplete sorted-subset sequencing despite large depth.

Concerning this clone itself: Its antigen is undetermined.

Sequenced sample: naive CD4+ T cells sorted from blood. As to subset: CD45RA+ positively selected. This sequence was found in a woman aged 25 to 39 in good health.

The CDR3 nucleotides read TGTGCCACCGCCCCAGGGCCCCGTCTGCCGGGCGAAGCTTTCTTT. Amino acids: CATAPGPRLPGEAFF. The J gene is TRBJ1-1, the V gene TRBV27; weak D call: TRBD1 (5 bases). The germline gives CDR1 MNHEY, CDR2 SMNVEV (reference sequence). V was clipped by 10 bases and J by 8 bases, with 26 bases between them. This CDR3 is 15 amino acids long.